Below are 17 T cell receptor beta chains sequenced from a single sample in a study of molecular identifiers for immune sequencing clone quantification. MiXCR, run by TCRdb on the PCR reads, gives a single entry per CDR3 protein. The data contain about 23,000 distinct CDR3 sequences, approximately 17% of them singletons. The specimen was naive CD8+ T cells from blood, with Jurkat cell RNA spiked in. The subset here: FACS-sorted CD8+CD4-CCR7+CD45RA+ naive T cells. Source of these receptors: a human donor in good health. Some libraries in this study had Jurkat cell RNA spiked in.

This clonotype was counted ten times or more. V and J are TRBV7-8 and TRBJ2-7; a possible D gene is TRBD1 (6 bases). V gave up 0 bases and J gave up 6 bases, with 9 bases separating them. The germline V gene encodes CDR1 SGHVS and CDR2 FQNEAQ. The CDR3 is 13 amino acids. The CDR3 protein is CASSLAQGSEQYF. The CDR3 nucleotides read TGTGCCAGCAGCTTAGCCCAGGGGAGCGAGCAGTACTTC.

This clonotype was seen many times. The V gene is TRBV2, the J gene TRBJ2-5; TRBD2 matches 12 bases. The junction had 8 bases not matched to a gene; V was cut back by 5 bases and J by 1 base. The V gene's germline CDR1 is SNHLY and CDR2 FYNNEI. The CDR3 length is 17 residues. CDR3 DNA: TGTGCCAGCAGTCCGGGACTAGCGGGCCCGATCCAAGAGACCCAGTACTTC. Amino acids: CASSPGLAGPIQETQYF.

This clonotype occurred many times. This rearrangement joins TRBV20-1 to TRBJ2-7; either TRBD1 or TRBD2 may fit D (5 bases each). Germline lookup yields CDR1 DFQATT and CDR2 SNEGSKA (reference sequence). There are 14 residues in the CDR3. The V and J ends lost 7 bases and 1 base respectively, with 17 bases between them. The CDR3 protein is CSVNRGGLSYEQYF. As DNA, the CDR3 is TGCAGTGTGAACCGGGGCGGCCTATCCTACGAGCAGTACTTC.

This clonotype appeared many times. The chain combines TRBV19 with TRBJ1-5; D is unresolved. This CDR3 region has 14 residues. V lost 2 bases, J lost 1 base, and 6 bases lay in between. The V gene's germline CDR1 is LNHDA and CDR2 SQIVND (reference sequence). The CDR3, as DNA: TGTGCCAGTAGTATATGGCGGAGCAATCAGCCCCAGCATTTT. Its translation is CASSIWRSNQPQHF.

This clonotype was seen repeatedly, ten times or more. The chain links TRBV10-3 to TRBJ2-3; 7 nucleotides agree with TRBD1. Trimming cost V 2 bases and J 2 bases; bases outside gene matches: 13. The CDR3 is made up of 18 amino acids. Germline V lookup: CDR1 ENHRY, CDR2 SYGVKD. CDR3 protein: CAISESEGTGVITDTQYF. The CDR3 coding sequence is TGTGCCATCAGTGAGAGCGAAGGAACAGGGGTAATCACAGATACGCAGTATTTT.

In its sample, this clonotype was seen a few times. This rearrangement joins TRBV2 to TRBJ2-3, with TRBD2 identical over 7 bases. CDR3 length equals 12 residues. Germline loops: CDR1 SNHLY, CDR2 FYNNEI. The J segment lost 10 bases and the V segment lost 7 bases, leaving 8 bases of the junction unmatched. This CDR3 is CASITTSLAQYF. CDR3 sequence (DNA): TGTGCCAGCATTACGACTAGCCTGGCGCAGTATTTT.

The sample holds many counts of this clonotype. CDR3 amino acids: CASSFFETPTWGYTF. CDR3 nucleotides: TGTGCCAGCAGTTTTTTTGAGACTCCAACCTGGGGCTACACCTTC. The chain employs TRBV28 and TRBJ1-2; no clear D gene. Germline V gene data show CDR1 as MDHEN and CDR2 as SYDVKM. There are 15 residues in the CDR3. V was clipped by 3 bases and J by 8 bases, with 19 bases between them.

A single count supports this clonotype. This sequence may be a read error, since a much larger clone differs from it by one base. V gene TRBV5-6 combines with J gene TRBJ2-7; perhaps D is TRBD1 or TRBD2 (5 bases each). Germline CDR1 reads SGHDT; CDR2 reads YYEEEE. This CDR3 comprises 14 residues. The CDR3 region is CASSWGFGVDERYF. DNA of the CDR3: TGTGCCAGCAGCTGGGGCTTCGGGGTTGACGAGCGGTACTTC.

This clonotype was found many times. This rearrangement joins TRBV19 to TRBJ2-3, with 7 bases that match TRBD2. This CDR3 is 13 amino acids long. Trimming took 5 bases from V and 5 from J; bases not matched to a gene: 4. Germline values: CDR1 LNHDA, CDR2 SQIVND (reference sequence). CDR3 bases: TGTGCCAGTAGTGCCGGGGAGGGAGATACGCAGTATTTT. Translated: CASSAGEGDTQYF.

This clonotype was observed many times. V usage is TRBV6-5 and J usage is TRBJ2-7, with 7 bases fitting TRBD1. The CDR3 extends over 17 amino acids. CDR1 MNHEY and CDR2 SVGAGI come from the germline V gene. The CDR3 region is CASSYGAPGTAIYEQYV. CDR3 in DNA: TGTGCCAGTAGTTACGGGGCCCCCGGGACAGCAATCTACGAGCAGTACGTC.

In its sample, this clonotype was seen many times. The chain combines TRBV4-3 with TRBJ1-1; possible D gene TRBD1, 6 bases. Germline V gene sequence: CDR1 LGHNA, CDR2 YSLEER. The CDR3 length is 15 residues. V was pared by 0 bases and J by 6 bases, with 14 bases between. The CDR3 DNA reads TGCGCCAGCAGCCAAGATAGGGGGACATTAGCTGAAGCTTTCTTT. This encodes CASSQDRGTLAEAFF.

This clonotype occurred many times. CDR3 sequence (DNA): TGTGCCAGCAGCGCCCGGACCGCAGCTAGCACAGATACGCAGTATTTT. Amino acids: CASSARTAASTDTQYF. The chain recombines TRBV9 with TRBJ2-3; no definite D call. Trimming pared 3 bases from V and 0 bases from J, leaving 14 bases between. CDR3 length: 16 residues. Per the germline V gene, CDR1 is SGDLS and CDR2 is YYNGEE.

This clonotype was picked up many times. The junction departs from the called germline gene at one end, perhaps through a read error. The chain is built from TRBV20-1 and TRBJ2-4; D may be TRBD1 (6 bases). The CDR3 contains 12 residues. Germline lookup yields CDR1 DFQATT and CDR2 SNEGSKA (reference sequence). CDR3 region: CSASRNRVFPDF. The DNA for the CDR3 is TGCAGTGCTTCCAGAAACAGGGTGTTTCCGGACTTC.

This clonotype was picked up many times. This CDR3 is CASSIGTGELFF. The CDR3 coding sequence is TGTGCCAGCAGCATTGGGACCGGGGAGCTGTTTTTT. The chain has TRBV3-1 and TRBJ2-2, with no clear D. Per the germline V gene, CDR1 is LGHDT and CDR2 is YNNKEL (reference sequence). V was cut by 5 bases and J by 5 bases, with 6 bases left in between. This CDR3 contains 12 residues. Using reference TRBV3-1 and TRBJ2-2 for the parts outside the CDR3, the full variable domain is DTAVSQTPKYLVTQMGNDKSIKCEQNLGHDTMYWYKQDSKKFLKIMFSYNNKELIINETVPNRFSPKSPDKAHLNLHINSLELGDSAVYFCASSIGTGELFFGEGSRLTVL.

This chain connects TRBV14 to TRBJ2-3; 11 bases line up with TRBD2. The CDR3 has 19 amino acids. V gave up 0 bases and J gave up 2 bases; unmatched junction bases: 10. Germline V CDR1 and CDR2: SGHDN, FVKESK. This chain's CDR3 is CASSQERLAGGINTDTQYF. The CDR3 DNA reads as TGTGCCAGCAGCCAAGAGCGGCTAGCGGGAGGAATTAACACAGATACGCAGTATTTT.

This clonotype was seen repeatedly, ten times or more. The CDR3 protein is CASSILRNEQFF. DNA of the CDR3: TGTGCCAGCAGTATCCTCAGGAATGAGCAGTTCTTC. V gene TRBV28 combines with J gene TRBJ2-1, with D hard to call. In germline, CDR1 is MDHEN, CDR2 SYDVKM. This CDR3 has 12 amino acids. Trimming removed 5 bases at V and 7 bases at J, with 9 bases between.

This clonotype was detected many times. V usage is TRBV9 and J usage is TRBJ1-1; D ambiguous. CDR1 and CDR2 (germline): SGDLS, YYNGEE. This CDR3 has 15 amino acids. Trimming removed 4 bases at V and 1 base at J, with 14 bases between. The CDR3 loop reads CASSLGDMGNTEAFF. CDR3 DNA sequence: TGTGCCAGCAGCCTTGGGGATATGGGGAACACTGAAGCTTTCTTT.